These 16 T cell receptor beta chains share one sample of origin, sequenced in a study of control samples from healthy donors and cancer patients. Data came from immunoSEQ multiplex PCR; TCRdb stores just in-frame clones and leaves some out. The data contain some 140,000 clones, approximately 94% of them singletons. Sequenced: blood. Receptors originate from a man in his forties or fifties in good health.

The chain joins TRBV6-5 to TRBJ1-1; 10 bases map to TRBD1. This CDR3 is 14 amino acids long. CDR1 is MNHEY, CDR2 SVGAGI, per germline. Trimming cost V 6 bases and J 7 bases; bases outside gene matches: 8. CDR3 sequence: CASSAGTGEGEAFF. For the CDR3, the DNA is TGTGCCAGCAGCGCCGGGACAGGGGAGGGTGAAGCTTTCTTT.

The rearrangement uses TRBV29-1 and TRBJ1-1, with TRBD1 matching 9 bases. The length of the CDR3 is 12 residues. Germline V gene sequence: CDR1 SQVTM, CDR2 ANQGSEA. V gave up 7 bases and J gave up 5 bases; unmatched junction bases: 5. The CDR3 loop is CSAADRGTEAFF. The CDR3, as DNA: TGCAGCGCCGCGGACAGGGGAACTGAAGCTTTCTTT.

This chain uses TRBV5-6 with TRBJ1-2; 7 nucleotides align to TRBD1. The CDR3 consists of 15 residues. Germline CDR1 SGHDT, CDR2 YYEEEE. V shed 4 bases and J 4 bases; nucleotides not matched to a gene: 10. For the CDR3, the DNA is TGTGCCAGCAGCGGCGCCTACAGGGGTGGCTATGGCTACACCTTC. Translation: CASSGAYRGGYGYTF.

The rearrangement links TRBV19 to TRBJ1-4; possibly TRBD1 for D (6 bases). CDR1 LNHDA and CDR2 SQIVND come from the germline V gene (reference sequence). The CDR3 covers 13 residues. The V and J ends lost 10 bases and 7 bases respectively, with 16 bases between them. The CDR3 region has the DNA TGTGCCACCAAGATAGGGGGGAGTGAAAAACTGTTTTTT. It is translated as CATKIGGSEKLFF.

The chain carries TRBV29-1 and TRBJ1-5, with a tentative D call TRBD1 (5 bases). This CDR3 has 14 amino acids. The V end was cut by 4 bases, the J end by 0 bases, with 10 bases between. The germline V gene encodes CDR1 SQVTM and CDR2 ANQGSEA. The CDR3 nucleotides read TGCAGCGTTGTTCCAGGGAATAGCAATCAGCCCCAGCATTTT. This gives the protein CSVVPGNSNQPQHF.

The rearrangement uses TRBV3-1 (or the pseudogene TRBV3-2) and TRBJ1-2, with a tentative D call TRBD1 (6 bases). Between the trimmed V and J ends, which lost 2 bases and 4 bases, there was a span of 11 bases. The CDR3 is made up of 14 amino acids. Germline CDR1 reads LGHDT; CDR2 reads YNNKEL (reference sequence). The CDR3 is CASSQSLQGYGYTF. In DNA form, the CDR3 reads TGTGCCAGCAGCCAATCACTACAGGGCTATGGCTACACCTTC.

This clone turned up a few times. The V and J genes are TRBV19 and TRBJ1-1; TRBD1 is a possible D gene (5 bases). V was clipped by 3 bases and J by 2 bases, with 10 bases between them. This CDR3 is built from 14 residues. Germline loops: CDR1 LNHDA, CDR2 SQIVND (reference sequence). In nucleotides, the CDR3 is TGTGCCAGTAGTATCATCCAGGGCAACACTGAAGCTTTCTTT. The encoded protein is CASSIIQGNTEAFF.

The gene calls are TRBV10-1 and TRBJ2-1; TRBD2 agrees at 8 bases. The CDR3 consists of 15 residues. The junction had 7 bases not matched to a gene; V was cut back by 2 bases and J by 7 bases. Looked up from germline, CDR1 is WNHNN and CDR2 is SYGVQD (reference sequence). In nucleotides, the CDR3 is TGCGCCAGCAGTGAGGACGGCGGGGGGTTAAATGAGCAGTTCTTC. Protein sequence: CASSEDGGGLNEQFF.

The chain is built from TRBV4-1 and TRBJ1-1; D gene uncertain. The CDR3 is made up of 15 amino acids. Trimming pared 5 bases from V and 0 bases from J, leaving 13 bases between. CDR1 MGHRA and CDR2 YSYEKL come from the germline V gene. The chain's CDR3 is CASSENAGMNTEAFF. The CDR3, as DNA: TGCGCCAGCAGCGAAAACGCAGGTATGAACACTGAAGCTTTCTTT.

The genes are TRBV6-6 and TRBJ1-2; 7 positions agree with TRBD1. The CDR3 is 15 amino acids. Germline loops: CDR1 MNHNY, CDR2 SVGAGI (reference sequence). V gave up 6 bases and J gave up 1 base; unmatched junction bases: 8. DNA of the CDR3: TGTGCCAGCAGGCGGGGACAGACTGATAACTATGGCTACACCTTC. Residues: CASRRGQTDNYGYTF.

The chain has TRBV3-1 (or the pseudogene TRBV3-2) and TRBJ2-7, with D maybe TRBD2 (5 bases). The CDR3 runs to 16 residues. Germline loops: CDR1 LGHDT, CDR2 YNNKEL (reference sequence). Between the trimmed V and J ends, which lost 4 bases and 0 bases, there was a span of 16 bases. For the CDR3, the DNA is TGTGCCAGCAGCCCATCCCTCGGGGTAAGCTCCTACGAGCAGTACTTC. It encodes CASSPSLGVSSYEQYF.

This clone was observed a single time. The rearrangement uses TRBV5-4 and TRBJ2-1; 11 bases agree with TRBD2. Germline values: CDR1 SGHNT, CDR2 YYREEE (reference sequence). Trimming at V came to 4 bases and at J to 7 bases, leaving 10 bases not matched to a gene. This CDR3 has 16 amino acids. This CDR3 reads CASSHRLAGFGNEQFF. The CDR3 nucleotides read TGTGCCAGCAGCCATCGACTAGCGGGGTTCGGGAATGAGCAGTTCTTC.

The chain uses TRBV24-1 and TRBJ1-1, with no clear D. CDR3 length equals 15 residues. Trimming shortened V by 8 bases and J by 3 bases, and 18 bases separated the two germline ends. CDR1 KGHDR and CDR2 SFDVKD come from the germline V gene. The CDR3 nucleotides read TGTGCCACCACCCCACATCGAGGGCCTTACACTGAAGCTTTCTTT. Its translation is CATTPHRGPYTEAFF.

This chain uses TRBV18 with TRBJ1-1; the match to TRBD1 covers 8 bases. This CDR3 has 17 amino acids. Trimming took 2 bases from V and 5 from J; bases not matched to a gene: 13. Germline V CDR1 and CDR2: KGHSH, LQKENI. The CDR3 is CASSPFGPGGVLTEAFF. The CDR3 DNA reads as TGTGCCAGCTCACCATTTGGGCCAGGGGGCGTCTTAACTGAAGCTTTCTTT.

This clone was recorded once. The rearrangement uses TRBV7-9 and TRBJ1-4; 10 bases fit TRBD1. The CDR3 totals 15 residues. The germline V gene has CDR1 SEHNR and CDR2 FQNEAQ (reference sequence). The V and J ends lost 5 bases and 4 bases, in that order; junction bases with no gene match: 4. The CDR3 is CASSPWTGGNEKLFF. Here the CDR3 DNA reads TGTGCCAGCAGCCCCTGGACAGGGGGTAATGAAAAACTGTTTTTT.

J is TRBJ2-2 and V is TRBV2, with a tentative D call TRBD2 (6 bases). Deletions cut 11 bases from V and 3 bases from J, with 19 bases between. Germline loops: CDR1 SNHLY, CDR2 FYNNEI. The length of the CDR3 is 15 residues. This CDR3 reads CAGSYSGQDTGELFF. The CDR3 bases are TGTGCCGGCTCTTATAGCGGTCAGGACACCGGGGAGCTGTTTTTT.